The 21 T cell receptor beta chains below come from one sample, sequenced in a study of shared clonotypes between healthy human individuals (dated by TCRdb to the early 2020s). To prepare the library, the immunoSEQ multiplex PCR assay was applied. Held by TCRdb, this immuneACCESS table contains in-frame sequences only and omits some clones. Under half of the omission traces to an unresolved V gene where checked; the cause of the rest is unknown. The sample has about 1.1 million clones on record, about 72% of them singletons. Together, the top ten hold approximately 0.9% of the sample. Input material: memory CD4+ T cells from PBMCs. The sample's cell subset or site label, decoded: CD45RA-negative fraction. The receptor set was obtained from a man between 18 and 35 years old in good health. Some clones in this sample may be carry-over from other donors' samples.

The chain recombines TRBV6-6 with TRBJ1-1; TRBD1 might be the D (5 bases). The CDR3 contains 16 residues. With 7 bases removed from V and 6 bases from J, the gap between germline ends came to 24 bases. Germline CDR1 and CDR2: MNHNY and SVGAGI (reference sequence). CDR3 amino acids: CASTSDRPLPFAEAFF. The CDR3 region has the DNA TGTGCCAGCACCTCTGACAGACCCCTTCCTTTCGCTGAAGCTTTCTTT.

CDR3 nucleotides: TGCGCCAGCAGCTTGGCGGGGACAGGGGGGAATTACCAAGAGACCCAGTACTTC. Protein: CASSLAGTGGNYQETQYF. The chain employs TRBV5-1 and TRBJ2-5; 11 nucleotides match TRBD1. The germline V gene has CDR1 SGHRS and CDR2 YFSETQ. The CDR3 contains 18 residues. The J segment lost 0 bases and the V segment lost 0 bases, leaving 7 bases of the junction unmatched.

The rearrangement uses TRBV28 and TRBJ1-1; D call uncertain. CDR3 size: 12 residues. Trimming left V 6 bases short and J 4 bases short, with 9 bases between. Germline V gene lookup returns CDR1 MDHEN and CDR2 SYDVKM. CDR3 DNA sequence: TGTGCCAGCAGACGGGGTTCCACTGAAGCTTTCTTT. Protein: CASRRGSTEAFF.

The V gene is TRBV11-1, the J gene TRBJ2-5; either TRBD1 or TRBD2 may supply D (7 bases each). This CDR3 has 17 residues. CDR1 SGHAT and CDR2 FQDESV come from the germline V gene (reference sequence). V was cut by 5 bases and J by 4 bases, with 23 bases left in between. CDR3 residues: CASSGRQGGGSGETQYF. In DNA, the CDR3 is TGTGCCAGCAGCGGACGCCAGGGGGGCGGGAGTGGAGAGACCCAGTACTTC. The whole variable domain, remainder taken from reference TRBV11-1 and TRBJ2-5, is EAEVAQSPRYKITEKSQAVAFWCDPISGHATLYWYRQILGQGPELLVQFQDESVVDDSQLPKDRFSAERLKGVDSTLKIQPAELGDSAMYLCASSGRQGGGSGETQYFGPGTRLLVL.

On this clone: This sample also contains other DNA sequences that code for the same CDR3. J is TRBJ1-1 and V is TRBV18; D gene uncertain. V lost 2 bases and J lost 2, with 6 bases in between. The CDR3 has 13 amino acids. Germline V gene lookup returns CDR1 KGHSH and CDR2 LQKENI. The CDR3 region is CASSPGVNTEAFF. The DNA for the CDR3 is TGTGCCAGCTCACCAGGGGTAAACACTGAAGCTTTCTTT.

With regard to this clone: The CDR3 ends on some other residue instead of the conserved phenylalanine or tryptophan, so this is likely a read error. Because the CDR3's place on the DNA is in doubt, the DNA is left out and the CDR3 is given as listed by TCRdb. The CDR3 reads CASTLGESS. This chain uses TRBV19 with TRBJ2-7. The CDR3 has 9 residues if both end residues are counted. The germline CDR1 and CDR2 sequences are LNHDA and SQIVND (reference sequence).

CDR3 nucleotide sequence: TGTGCCAGCAGCGTAATGGGTAATGAGCAGTTCTTC. It codes for CASSVMGNEQFF. J is TRBJ2-1 and V is TRBV9; D is unresolved. This CDR3 contains 12 residues. CDR1 and CDR2 from the germline V gene are SGDLS and YYNGEE. The V and J ends lost 1 base and 7 bases respectively, with 6 bases between them.

The chain recombines TRBV10-3 with TRBJ1-2; D is unclear. Trimming removed 0 bases from V and 6 bases from J, with 8 bases in between. The CDR3 covers 13 residues. CDR1 and CDR2 from the germline V gene are ENHRY and SYGVKD. CDR3 protein: CAISESTAHGYTF. For the CDR3, the DNA is TGTGCCATCAGTGAGTCCACAGCTCATGGCTACACCTTC.

The chain uses TRBV18 and TRBJ2-1, with D tentatively TRBD1 (5 bases). In germline, CDR1 is KGHSH, CDR2 LQKENI. V lost 3 bases, J lost 9 bases, and 18 bases lay in between. CDR3 length equals 15 residues. The CDR3 DNA follows: TGTGCCAGCTCACCTCTAGGCGCAGCCACAGGTGAGCAGTTCTTC. Its translation: CASSPLGAATGEQFF. The whole variable domain, remainder taken from reference TRBV18 and TRBJ2-1, is NAGVMQNPRHLVRRRGQEARLRCSPMKGHSHVYWYRQLPEEGLKFMVYLQKENIIDESGMPKERFSAEFPKEGPSILRIQQVVRGDSAAYFCASSPLGAATGEQFFGPGTRLTVL.

The chain employs TRBV6-5 and TRBJ1-1; no clear D. The CDR3 runs to 12 residues. Looked up from germline, CDR1 is MNHEY and CDR2 is SVGAGI. Trimming pared 4 bases from V and 10 bases from J, leaving 13 bases between. The CDR3 DNA follows: TGTGCCAGCAGTTCCCCTGGAGCTGGAGCTTTCTTT. Encoded protein: CASSSPGAGAFF.

The gene calls are TRBV18 and TRBJ2-2; no definite D call. There are 15 residues in the CDR3. Germline V gene data show CDR1 as KGHSH and CDR2 as LQKENI. V lost 5 bases and J lost 4, with 14 bases in between. In nucleotides, the CDR3 is TGTGCCAGCTCAGTCCAGTTGCCGCGCACCGGGGAGCTGTTTTTT. Translated: CASSVQLPRTGELFF.

The chain couples TRBV11-2 to TRBJ1-4, with D perhaps matching TRBD1 (6 bases). V dropped 5 bases and J dropped 8 bases, with 12 bases sitting between them. This CDR3 has 13 amino acids. The germline V gene has CDR1 SGHAT and CDR2 FQNNGV. The CDR3 bases are TGTGCCAGCAGCAGGGGGACAAGGGAAAAACTGTTTTTT. It specifies CASSRGTREKLFF.

As concerns this clone: Other nucleotide sequences from this sample produce the same CDR3. The V gene is TRBV7-3, the J gene TRBJ2-3; weak D call: TRBD2 (6 bases). The germline gives CDR1 SGHTA, CDR2 FQGTGA. V dropped 6 bases and J dropped 5 bases, with 12 bases sitting between them. This CDR3 region has 13 residues. CDR3 in DNA: TGTGCCAGCAGTCCAAGGGGAGGAGATACGCAGTATTTT. This gives the protein CASSPRGGDTQYF.

This chain uses TRBV28 with TRBJ1-3; D perhaps matches TRBD1 (6 bases). Trimming cost V 5 bases and J 6 bases, with 20 bases left between them. Germline values: CDR1 MDHEN, CDR2 SYDVKM. The CDR3 consists of 16 residues. The CDR3 sequence is CASSDNTGTQANTIYF. Written as DNA, the CDR3 is TGTGCCAGCAGTGACAATACCGGGACACAAGCAAACACCATATATTTT.

Turning to this clone: This sequence may be a read error, since a much larger clone differs from it by one base. The identical CDR3 is also encoded by other nucleotide sequences in the sample. The chain has TRBV25-1 and TRBJ2-3; 13 bases match TRBD2. The CDR3 consists of 18 residues. Germline values: CDR1 MGHDK, CDR2 SYGVNS. The CDR3 loop is CASSVLAGGIFGTDTQYF. The CDR3 DNA is TGTGCCAGCAGTGTACTAGCGGGAGGGATCTTCGGCACAGATACGCAGTACTTT.

This rearrangement joins TRBV2 to TRBJ2-3; D gene ambiguous. V lost 3 bases and J lost 3, with 13 bases in between. This CDR3 has 15 residues. Per germline, CDR1 SNHLY and CDR2 FYNNEI. The CDR3 loop is CASSDKLLGTDTQYF. In DNA, the CDR3 is TGTGCCAGCAGTGATAAGCTATTGGGTACAGATACGCAGTATTTT. The entire variable domain, with the rest obtained from reference TRBV2 and TRBJ2-3, is as follows: EPEVTQTPSHQVTQMGQEVILRCVPISNHLYFYWYRQILGQKVEFLVSFYNNEISEKSEIFDDQFSVERPDGSNFTLKIRSTKLEDSAMYFCASSDKLLGTDTQYFGPGTRLTVL.

The chain is built from TRBV7-2 and TRBJ1-2; no definite D call. The CDR3 length is 14 residues. Germline values: CDR1 SGHTA, CDR2 FQGNSA. Deletions cut 1 base from V and 8 bases from J, with 14 bases between. The DNA of the CDR3 is TGTGCCAGCAGCTTAGTACCCTCATCGGGCGGCTACACCTTC. Its protein product is CASSLVPSSGGYTF. The full variable domain, rest sourced from reference TRBV7-2 and TRBJ1-2, is GAGVSQSPSNKVTEKGKDVELRCDPISGHTALYWYRQSLGQGLEFLIYFQGNSAPDKSGLPSDRFSAERTGGSVSTLTIQRTQQEDSAVYLCASSLVPSSGGYTFGSGTRLTVV.

The chain combines TRBV27 with TRBJ2-3; 8 bases map to TRBD2. This CDR3 comprises 15 residues. Germline-derived CDR1 and CDR2 are MNHEY and SMNVEV (reference sequence). Losses at the gene ends were 5 bases for V and 1 base for J; bases not matched to a gene: 5. The CDR3: CASSRPGLGTDTQYF. The DNA for the CDR3 is TGTGCCAGCAGTCGGCCGGGACTAGGCACAGATACGCAGTATTTT.

This clone occurred a few times. This chain links TRBV2 with TRBJ1-2; 7 bases match TRBD1. Germline V CDR1 and CDR2: SNHLY, FYNNEI. This CDR3 is 13 amino acids long. The J segment lost 8 bases and the V segment lost 5 bases, leaving 8 bases of the junction unmatched. Written as DNA, the CDR3 is TGTGCCAGCAGTACCACAGGGGTAGAGGGCTACACCTTC. Its translation is CASSTTGVEGYTF.

This sequence joins TRBV11-2 and TRBJ2-2; TRBD1 agrees at 9 bases. Trimming removed 6 bases from V and 5 bases from J; junction bases left unmatched: 10. In germline, CDR1 is SGHAT, CDR2 FQNNGV. This CDR3 has 16 amino acids. In nucleotides, the CDR3 is TGTGCCAGCAGTACCGGGACAGGGAAAATTACCGGGGAGCTGTTTTTT. It is translated as CASSTGTGKITGELFF.

With regard to this clone: Only one base separates this from a far larger clonotype, so it likely reflects a read error. The same CDR3 arises from other DNA sequences in this sample as well. V is TRBV11-3 and J is TRBJ2-2; D gene ambiguous. V was shortened by 5 bases and J by 5 bases, with 6 bases between the two germline ends. The CDR3 totals 12 residues. From germline, CDR1 is SGHNT and CDR2 YENEEA. CDR3: CASSHGTGELFF. CDR3 nucleotides: TGTGCCAGCAGCCACGGGACCGGGGAGCTGTTTTTT.